This record concerns one TCR beta chain sequence. The antigen remains undetermined. These data originate in a study of OX40 agonist ivuxolimab in advanced cancers. Study observations and caveats: On average, CD8+ T cells had more expanded clones than CD4+.

Autoimmune disease history or systemic immunosuppression led to patient exclusion. The CDR3 is made up of 15 amino acids. Trimming cost V 3 bases and J 5 bases; bases outside gene matches: 7. Germline lookup yields CDR1 MRHNA and CDR2 SNTAGT. Clones were sequenced by immunoSEQ multiplex PCR, and TCRdb holds only the in-frame ones, with some missing. The sample yields some 69,000 clones, nearly 90% seen once. Material: CD4+ or CD8+ T cells sorted from blood, obtained in a trial of the OX40 agonist ivuxolimab. The TCR originated in an adult with an advanced solid tumor such as melanoma, head and neck, liver or kidney cancer. V is TRBV6-4 and J is TRBJ2-3; 8 nucleotides line up with TRBD2. CDR3 sequence: CASSEMAGGKDTQYF. The CDR3 nucleotides are TGTGCCAGCAGTGAGATGGCGGGAGGAAAAGATACGCAGTATTTT.